This T cell receptor (beta chain) stems from a study of blood T cell repertoires in COVID-19. Background on the study: The origin of the acute and convalescent COVID-19 samples was the United States, Italy and Spain. The cDNA or gDNA used as material had been derived from T cells, B-cell-depleted T cells, or PBMCs.

The CDR3 totals 14 residues. Germline V gives CDR1 SGHTA, CDR2 FQGNSA. V was pared by 2 bases and J by 1 base, with 2 bases of the junction left unmatched. How the authors handled the data: Reference gene primer amplification gave nucleated cell count estimates. Produced via immunoSEQ multiplex PCR; TCRdb's table is partial and in-frame only. V, J and clone size were drawn from that table, and D and trimming were deduced from the DNA. The top ten hold approximately 11% of the sample, which has some 140,000 clones, 78% seen once. As regards this clone: The sample contains more than one DNA sequence encoding this CDR3.

The sequence derives from a man between 60 and 75 years old who had recovered from COVID-19. The sample was peripheral blood. The rearrangement joins TRBV7-2 to TRBJ2-7, with 7 bases fitting TRBD1. As DNA, the CDR3 is TGTGCCAGCAGCTTACCAGGGGGTTCCTACGAGCAGTACTTC. Its translation: CASSLPGGSYEQYF.